The present T cell receptor (beta chain) was sequenced within a study of cytomegalovirus exposure and HLA in healthy donors. Study-wide points: The records held CMV serostatus as the only immune exposure information. TCR beta sequences numbering some 17,000 were associated with HLA alleles at 0.05 false discovery rate in a later analysis.

In the PCR, 60 Vbeta and 13 Jbeta primers were used. The protocol was immunoSEQ multiplex PCR, while the TCRdb copy is restricted to in-frame clones and leaves out a portion. In the table there are 110,000 to 150,000 clones, around 75% of which are singletons. There are a few counts of this clone. Its target is unknown. CDR1 is MGHRA and CDR2 is YSYEKL in the germline V gene. This CDR3 comprises 13 residues. Trimming stripped 4 bases from V and 12 bases from J, with 15 bases between. Donors counted as nominally healthy when sampled, yet unrecorded immune exposures were likely. This clonotype originated in a female donor in good health and CMV-seronegative. The chain uses TRBV4-1 and TRBJ1-4; tentative D call: TRBD1 (6 bases). Sequenced: PBMCs. The CDR3 spells CASSPYDPGELFF. CDR3 bases: TGCGCCAGCAGCCCCTACGATCCAGGGGAACTGTTTTTT.